This section outlines one T cell receptor (beta chain) sequence together with its context. The entry originates in a study of blood T cell repertoires in COVID-19. Study-level information: The United States, Italy and Spain provided the acute and convalescent COVID-19 samples.

TCRdb keeps only in-frame clones here, not all; method: immunoSEQ multiplex PCR. Of over 100,000 clones in the sample, about 87% were seen once. The clonotype originates from a man aged 50 to 59 with acute or convalescent COVID-19. Material: peripheral blood.

The CDR3 nucleotides read TGTGCCAGCAGTTTACTAGCGGGAGGGCCCTACGAGCAGTACTTC. Amino acid sequence: CASSLLAGGPYEQYF. The rearrangement joins TRBV28 to TRBJ2-7, with 12 bases identical to TRBD2. This CDR3 spans 15 amino acids. Germline loops: CDR1 MDHEN, CDR2 SYDVKM. The J segment lost 2 bases and the V segment lost 2 bases, leaving 1 base of the junction unmatched. Supplemented by reference TRBV28 and TRBJ2-7, the full variable domain reads DVKVTQSSRYLVKRTGEKVFLECVQDMDHENMFWYRQDPGLGLRLIYFSYDVKMKEKGDIPEGYSVSREKKERFSLILESASTNQTSMYLCASSLLAGGPYEQYFGPGTRLTVT.